These 2 T cell receptor beta chains share one sample of origin, sequenced in a study of blood T cell repertoires in COVID-19 (dated by TCRdb to 2020 to 2021). Libraries came from the immunoSEQ multiplex PCR assay. TCRdb re-hosts the immuneACCESS table, in-frame sequences only. Its copies lack some clones; in the studies checked, an unresolved V gene accounts for under half of them, and the cause for the rest is not known. The sample profile shows 300,000 to 400,000 clones; approximately 89% of them were found once. In total, the top ten clones hold around 7.8% of the sample. Specimen: peripheral blood. The receptors stem from a woman aged 45-59 years who had recovered from COVID-19.

V gene TRBV19 combines with J gene TRBJ1-1; 7 positions match TRBD1. V lost 5 bases and J lost 0; bases outside the gene matches: 6. This CDR3 region has 15 residues. Per germline, CDR1 LNHDA and CDR2 SQIVND (reference sequence). CDR3 amino acids: CASSGTGTVNTEAFF. Written as DNA, the CDR3 is TGTGCCAGTAGTGGAACCGGGACAGTGAACACTGAAGCTTTCTTT.

The V gene is TRBV28, the J gene TRBJ2-7; 8 bases agree with TRBD1. This CDR3 comprises 14 residues. J gave up 5 bases and V 6 bases, and 9 bases lay outside the gene matches. CDR1 MDHEN and CDR2 SYDVKM come from the germline V gene. The CDR3 spells CASSLDRAIDEQYF. In DNA, the CDR3 is TGTGCCAGCAGCCTGGACAGGGCCATCGACGAGCAGTACTTC.